What follows is one TCR beta chain and its context. This record comes from a study of Ad26.COV2.S vaccination and SARS-CoV-2 variants. Treatment indicated: roughly 19 received Ad26.COV2.S at low or high dose, single or two shots; about 5 received placebo; per-sample allocation not given. Samples analyzed were those drawn on day 63 after the first vaccine or placebo injection. The donor was a Boston adult aged 18-55 years. The protocol was immunoSEQ multiplex PCR, while the TCRdb copy is restricted to in-frame clones and leaves out a portion. The sample gives about 350,000 clones, roughly 90% of which show up once; around 6.4% is in the top ten. CDR1 and CDR2 from the germline V gene are GTSNPN and SVGIG (reference sequence). J was trimmed by 0 bases and V by 4 bases; bases with no gene match: 7. CDR3 length: 18 amino acids.

The source of this sequence is a person between 18 and 60 years old who received the Ad26.COV2.S COVID-19 vaccine or a placebo. This chain connects TRBV30 to TRBJ2-1; 15 bases match TRBD2. The specimen comprised peripheral blood, sampled in a trial of Ad26.COV2.S vaccine versus placebo. The CDR3 loop is CAWTRGLAGGSSYNEQFF. The CDR3 nucleotides read TGTGCCTGGACCCGGGGACTAGCGGGAGGCAGCTCCTACAATGAGCAGTTCTTC.